Listed below are T cell receptor beta chains from one sample, sequenced in a study of vaccination and CD4 T cells after COVID-19. A single record per CDR3 protein comes from TCRdb applying MiXCR to the PCR reads. Counted here are over 8,000 distinct CDR3 sequences, about three fifths occurring once; the ten biggest clones make up around a quarter. The antigens these receptors bind are not known. The sequencing input was CD4+ T cells from blood, cultured in vitro. All receptors derive from a human donor who had recovered from COVID-19. Each CDR3 is given with its conserved first and last residue. D genes are given only for firm matches. Expanded clones are given a class, and other clones once, few, many or no size at all.

cdr3_length | j_call | v_call | d_call | clone_size | cdr3_nt | cdr3_aa
15 | TRBJ2-5 | TRBV28 | - | - | TGTGCCAGCAGCACGGTATTCGGATATCAAGAGACCCAGTACTTC | CASSTVFGYQETQYF
18 | TRBJ2-2 | TRBV27 | - | - | TGTGCCAGCAGTTCTTCCCTGGGGGCCCTAGGGGACACCGGGGAGCTGTTTTTT | CASSSSLGALGDTGELFF
12 | TRBJ2-7 | TRBV19 | - | - | TGTGCCTCAAAGGGCTCAACGGGGGAGCAGTACTTC | CASKGSTGEQYF
16 | TRBJ1-5 | TRBV19 | - | few | TGTGCCAGTAGTATAGGGGGGGTCAATAGCAATCAGCCCCAGCATTTT | CASSIGGVNSNQPQHF
15 | TRBJ1-2 | TRBV6-5 | - | - | TGTGCCAGCAGTTACTCCTCCCGTGGGGAAGATGGCTACACCTTC | CASSYSSRGEDGYTF
14 | TRBJ1-1 | TRBV15 | - | - | TGTGCCACCAGCAGAGATCTTATTAACACTGAAGCTTTCTTT | CATSRDLINTEAFF
14 | TRBJ1-4 | TRBV29-1 | - | - | TGCAGCGCTGAAGAAGTCGGGGGTGGTGAAAAACTGTTTTTT | CSAEEVGGGEKLFF
15 | TRBJ2-1 | TRBV4-3 | TRBD1 | - | TGCGCCAGCAGCCAAGACCGGGACAGGGTATTCGAGCAGTTCTTC | CASSQDRDRVFEQFF
17 | TRBJ2-3 | TRBV6-5 | TRBD1 | - | TGTGCCAGCAGTTATGGACCGCCGGGACAGCAGACAGATACGCAGTATTTT | CASSYGPPGQQTDTQYF
15 | TRBJ1-5 | TRBV27 | - | - | TGTGCCAGCAGTTTATTTTCAGGGAGGGATCAGCCCCAGCATTTT | CASSLFSGRDQPQHF
13 | TRBJ1-1 | TRBV2 | - | - | TGTGCCAGCCAACCCTATATGAACACTGAAGCTTTCTTT | CASQPYMNTEAFF
14 | TRBJ1-2 | TRBV6-2/TRBV6-3 | TRBD1 | - | TGTGCCAGCACCGATCCGGGACAGCTATCTGGCTACACCTTC | CASTDPGQLSGYTF
15 | TRBJ2-1 | TRBV7-2 | TRBD2 | - | TGTGCCAGCAGCTCGCTGCGGGGGGAATACAATGAGCAGTTCTTC | CASSSLRGEYNEQFF
12 | TRBJ1-1 | TRBV19 | - | - | TGTGCCACCCGAAATGCAGACACTGAAGCTTTCTTT | CATRNADTEAFF
14 | TRBJ1-2 | TRBV7-2 | - | - | TGTGCCAGCAGTCTACTGGTCGCTAGAGATGGCTACACCTTC | CASSLLVARDGYTF
13 | TRBJ2-7 | TRBV2 | - | - | TGTGCCAGCACCTCAGACCGCGCCTACGAGCAGTACTTC | CASTSDRAYEQYF
16 | TRBJ2-1 | TRBV7-3 | - | - | TGTGCCAGCAGCTTATCTAACGGACTAGGGGGCAATGAGCAGTTCTTC | CASSLSNGLGGNEQFF
17 | TRBJ2-6 | TRBV25-1 | - | - | TGTGCCAGCAGTGAAGGGCAGGGGGGGACTGGGGCCAACGTCCTGACTTTC | CASSEGQGGTGANVLTF
17 | TRBJ1-1 | TRBV6-1 | - | - | TGTGCCAGCAGTACCTCCCTGGGGAGGAGGGGAGGCACTGAAGCTTTCTTT | CASSTSLGRRGGTEAFF
14 | TRBJ2-5 | TRBV28 | - | - | TGTGCCAGCAGTTTATCGGGGGGCGGAAAGACCCAGTACTTC | CASSLSGGGKTQYF
15 | TRBJ2-5 | TRBV20-1 | - | - | TGCAGTGCTACCGGGACCGCGAATGGGGGAGAGACCCAGTACTTC | CSATGTANGGETQYF
13 | TRBJ1-2 | TRBV18 | - | - | TGTGCCAGCTCACGGGGTGTCGACTATGGCTACACCTTC | CASSRGVDYGYTF
12 | TRBJ2-7 | TRBV12-3/TRBV12-4 | - | - | TGTGCCAGCAGTTCGGGAAGGCACGAGCAGTACTTC | CASSSGRHEQYF
15 | TRBJ2-1 | TRBV11-3 | - | - | TGTGCCAGCAGCTTAAGGGTGGGAGGGGGTAATGAGCAGTTCTTC | CASSLRVGGGNEQFF
16 | TRBJ2-3 | TRBV19 | TRBD2 | - | TGTGCCAGTAGTATAGGCACCGGGAGGCGCACAGATACGCAGTATTTT | CASSIGTGRRTDTQYF
11 | TRBJ1-1 | TRBV6-1 | - | - | TGTGCCAGCCTCGATAACACTGAAGCTTTCTTT | CASLDNTEAFF
16 | TRBJ1-1 | TRBV7-9 | TRBD1 | - | TGTGCCAGCAGCGCGACCATCAGGGGGCTGAACACTGAAGCTTTCTTT | CASSATIRGLNTEAFF
13 | TRBJ2-7 | TRBV20-1 | TRBD1 | - | TGCAGTGCTACCGACAGGGTGGTCTACGAGCAGTACTTC | CSATDRVVYEQYF
13 | TRBJ1-6 | TRBV27 | TRBD1 | - | TGTGCCAGCAGTTGGGGACAGAATTCACCCCTCCACTTT | CASSWGQNSPLHF
14 | TRBJ1-1 | TRBV11-3 | - | - | TGTGCCAGCAGCTCAACAAGGGGAAACACTGAAGCTTTCTTT | CASSSTRGNTEAFF
15 | TRBJ1-5 | TRBV6-1 | - | medium-sized | TGTGCCAGCGGCCGAGGTAGGAATAGCAATCAGCCCCAGCATTTT | CASGRGRNSNQPQHF
15 | TRBJ1-1 | TRBV19 | - | few | TGTGCCAGTAGTATAGGGGGGGCCCTGAACACTGAAGCTTTCTTT | CASSIGGALNTEAFF
14 | TRBJ1-4 | TRBV20-1 | TRBD1 | few | TGCAGTGCTAGAGATGGGACAGGAGGAGAAAAACTGTTTTTT | CSARDGTGGEKLFF
13 | TRBJ1-1 | TRBV20-1 | - | - | TGCAGTGCTAGTTATTCGGGGCGGTCTGAAGCTTTCTTT | CSASYSGRSEAFF
14 | TRBJ2-2 | TRBV20-1 | - | few | TGCAGTGCTACTCCGGGACAGAACACCGGGGAGCTGTTTTTT | CSATPGQNTGELFF
15 | TRBJ1-5 | TRBV6-2/TRBV6-3 | TRBD1 | - | TGTGCCAGCAGTCCACAGGGGGCGCAGGGGTCAGCCCAGCATTTT | CASSPQGAQGSAQHF
12 | TRBJ1-1 | TRBV2 | - | once | TGTGCCAGCACCTCGGGGGGTACTGAAGCTTTCTTT | CASTSGGTEAFF
15 | TRBJ2-7 | TRBV6-2/TRBV6-3 | - | - | TGTGCCAGCACCCCCGGCGGTAGGAAATCCTACGAGCAGTACTTC | CASTPGGRKSYEQYF
11 | TRBJ2-3 | TRBV20-1 | - | few | TGCAGTGCTGGCTACCCGGATACGCAGTATTTT | CSAGYPDTQYF
15 | TRBJ1-2 | TRBV19 | - | once | TGTGCCAGTAGACGAGGCTCTACAGGGATCTATGGCTACACCTTC | CASRRGSTGIYGYTF
13 | TRBJ2-2 | TRBV19 | - | - | TGTGCCGAGAGATGGGGGGTCACCGGGGAGCTGTTTTTT | CAERWGVTGELFF
14 | TRBJ1-4 | TRBV6-1 | TRBD1 | few | TGTGCCAGCAGTGAGGGACAGGGTCACGAAAAACTGTTTTTT | CASSEGQGHEKLFF
15 | TRBJ1-4 | TRBV19 | - | - | TGTGCCAGTAGTATAGGGGGCACAACTAATGAAAAACTGTTTTTT | CASSIGGTTNEKLFF
13 | TRBJ2-5 | TRBV20-1 | TRBD2 | medium-sized | TGCAGTGCTCGGGGGGGGGCGCCAGAGACCCAGTACTTC | CSARGGAPETQYF
13 | TRBJ1-6 | TRBV19 | TRBD1 | few | TGTGCCAGTACGGGACAGTTAGATTCACCCCTCCACTTT | CASTGQLDSPLHF
16 | TRBJ2-3 | TRBV20-1 | - | - | TGCAGTGCTAACATCCCGGAAAAGACAGTCACAGATACGCAGTATTTT | CSANIPEKTVTDTQYF